This T cell receptor (beta chain) was recorded in a study of cytomegalovirus exposure and HLA in healthy donors. Both 60 Vbeta primers and 13 Jbeta primers went into the PCR. As originally analysed: In a later analysis, about 11 million of 65 million to 90 million unique beta chains occurred in at least two donors. TCRdb's table, derived via immunoSEQ multiplex PCR, lists solely in-frame clones and lacks some. That table furnishes V, J and clone size, whereas the DNA furnished D and trimming. The sample lists about 37,000 clones; about 74% were seen once. In germline, CDR1 is SEHNR, CDR2 FQNEAQ (reference sequence). There are 15 residues in the CDR3. Trimming stripped 2 bases from V and 1 base from J, with 11 bases between. Turning to this clone: Its antigen is undetermined.

Study observations and caveats: Three chains linked to CMV were shown in vitro to be specific for CMV antigens. When analyzed later, a missense DCLRE1C variant was found to be linked to TCR beta V- and J-gene trimming.

The V and J genes are TRBV7-9 and TRBJ1-1; D gene uncertain. This TCR was sampled from a man aged 25 to 40 in good health and CMV-seronegative. The specimen sequenced was PBMCs. CDR3 nucleotides: TGTGCCAGCAGCTTAACCCCAGAACGGAACACTGAAGCTTTCTTT. Translated: CASSLTPERNTEAFF.